This T cell receptor (beta chain) was observed in a study of cytomegalovirus exposure and HLA in healthy donors. General study results and limits: Earlier findings revealed that most TCR beta V segments proved productive either about 87% or about 30% of the time.

V shed 1 base and J 4 bases; nucleotides not matched to a gene: 5. Germline-derived CDR1 and CDR2 are SGHNT and YYREEE (reference sequence). The CDR3 runs 17 residues. In this sample, this clone turned up once. Its antigen is unknown. Primers: 60 Vbeta forward and 13 Jbeta reverse. Libraries were prepared by immunoSEQ multiplex PCR; TCRdb keeps only in-frame clonotypes and omits some of them. The data show some 190,000 clones, with roughly 85% seen just once and 1% held by the top ten. Sequences were obtained from PBMCs. The V gene is TRBV5-4, the J gene TRBJ1-4, with 12 positions matching TRBD1. This clonotype was obtained from a boy younger than 10 in good health and CMV-seronegative. The CDR3 protein is CASSLTGQGAINEKLFF. The CDR3 DNA follows: TGTGCCAGCAGCTTGACGGGACAGGGGGCAATTAATGAAAAACTGTTTTTT.